This T cell receptor beta chain was retrieved from a study of PD-1 blockade in classical Hodgkin lymphoma. Trimming removed 3 bases from V and 0 bases from J; junction bases left unmatched: 8. Germline V gene lookup returns CDR1 SGDLS and CDR2 YYNGEE. The CDR3 contains 16 residues. Profiled with immunoSEQ multiplex PCR; TCRdb holds only in-frame clones, not every one. The sample lists about 7,300 clones, about three quarters occurring once. This clone occurred once. Time point defined: cycle 4 day 1 (C4D1), after 5 to 7 weeks of nivolumab. All patients experienced relapse after autologous stem cell transplantation, and brentuximab vedotin exposure was variable. Applied to thawed PBMCs, magnetic negative selection was the method used to isolate CD8+ T cells.

The chain uses TRBV9 and TRBJ1-2, with TRBD1 identical over 7 bases. The sequences come from CD8+ T cells from blood, collected before the fourth cycle of nivolumab. This TCR was recovered from a human donor with classical Hodgkin lymphoma. The CDR3: CASSAPRQGSNYGYTF. In nucleotides, the CDR3 is TGTGCCAGCAGCGCCCCTCGACAGGGCTCTAACTATGGCTACACCTTC.